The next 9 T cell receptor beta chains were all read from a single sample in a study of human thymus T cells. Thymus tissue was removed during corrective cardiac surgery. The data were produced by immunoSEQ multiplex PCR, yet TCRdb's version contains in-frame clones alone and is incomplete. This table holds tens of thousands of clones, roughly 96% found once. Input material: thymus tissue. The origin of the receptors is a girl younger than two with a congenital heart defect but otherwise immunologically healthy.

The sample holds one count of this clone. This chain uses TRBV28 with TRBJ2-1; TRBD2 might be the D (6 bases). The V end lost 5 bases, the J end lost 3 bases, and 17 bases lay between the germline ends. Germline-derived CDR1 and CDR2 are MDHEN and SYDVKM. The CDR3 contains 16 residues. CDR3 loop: CASSPSDSGVYNEQFF. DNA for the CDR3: TGTGCCAGCAGTCCGTCGGATAGCGGAGTCTACAATGAGCAGTTCTTC.

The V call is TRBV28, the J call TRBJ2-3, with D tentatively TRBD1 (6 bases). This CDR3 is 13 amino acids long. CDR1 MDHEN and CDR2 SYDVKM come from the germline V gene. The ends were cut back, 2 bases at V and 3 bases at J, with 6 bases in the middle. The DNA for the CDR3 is TGTGCCAGCAGTTTACAGGGGACAGATACGCAGTATTTT. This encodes CASSLQGTDTQYF.

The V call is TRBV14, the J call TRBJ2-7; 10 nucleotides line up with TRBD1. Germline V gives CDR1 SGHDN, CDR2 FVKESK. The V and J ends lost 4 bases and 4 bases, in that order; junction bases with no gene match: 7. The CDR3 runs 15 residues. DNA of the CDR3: TGTGCCAGCAGCCGGAGACAGGGGGCGCTTTACGAGCAGTACTTC. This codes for CASSRRQGALYEQYF.

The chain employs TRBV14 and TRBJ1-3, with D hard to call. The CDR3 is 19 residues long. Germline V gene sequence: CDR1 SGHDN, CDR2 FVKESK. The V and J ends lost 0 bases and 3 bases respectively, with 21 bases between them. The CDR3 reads CASSQDRHHPYGRGNTIYF. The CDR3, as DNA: TGTGCCAGCAGCCAAGATCGGCACCATCCCTACGGCCGTGGAAACACCATATATTTT.

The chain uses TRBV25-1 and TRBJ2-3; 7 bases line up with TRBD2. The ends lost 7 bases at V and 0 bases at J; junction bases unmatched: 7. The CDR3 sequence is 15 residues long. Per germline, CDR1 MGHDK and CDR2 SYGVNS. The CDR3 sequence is CASKGGRRSTDTQYF. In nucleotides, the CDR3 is TGTGCCAGCAAGGGAGGGAGGAGGAGCACAGATACGCAGTATTTT.

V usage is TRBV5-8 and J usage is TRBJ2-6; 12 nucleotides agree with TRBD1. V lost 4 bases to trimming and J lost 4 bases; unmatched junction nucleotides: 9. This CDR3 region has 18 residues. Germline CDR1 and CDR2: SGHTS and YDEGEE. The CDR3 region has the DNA TGTGCCAGCAGCCCCACGGGACAGGGGGCGCGAGGGGCCAACGTCCTGACTTTC. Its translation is CASSPTGQGARGANVLTF.

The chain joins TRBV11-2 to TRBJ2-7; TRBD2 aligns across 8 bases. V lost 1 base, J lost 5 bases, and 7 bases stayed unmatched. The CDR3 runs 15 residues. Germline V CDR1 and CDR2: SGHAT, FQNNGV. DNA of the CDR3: TGTGCCAGCAGCTTAGGGGGACTAGATAGCGACGAGCAGTACTTC. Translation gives CASSLGGLDSDEQYF.

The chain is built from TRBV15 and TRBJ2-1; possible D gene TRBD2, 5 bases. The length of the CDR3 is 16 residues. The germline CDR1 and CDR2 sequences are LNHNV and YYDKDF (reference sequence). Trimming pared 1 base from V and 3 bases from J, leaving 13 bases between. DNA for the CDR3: TGTGCCACCAGCAGAGGTCCTAGCCGGGGCTACAATGAGCAGTTCTTC. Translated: CATSRGPSRGYNEQFF.

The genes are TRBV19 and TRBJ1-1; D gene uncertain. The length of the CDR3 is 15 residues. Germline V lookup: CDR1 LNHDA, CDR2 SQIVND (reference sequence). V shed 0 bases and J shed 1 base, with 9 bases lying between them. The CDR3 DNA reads TGTGCCAGTAGTATAGATTGTACAGCGAACACTGAAGCTTTCTTT. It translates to CASSIDCTANTEAFF.